This is a list of T cell receptor beta chains from one sample in a study of post-analysis software for immune sequencing data. Each CDR3 protein is one row after TCRdb ran MiXCR on the PCR reads. Here the sample spans 700,000 to 800,000 distinct CDR3 sequences, around 27% being singletons. The sample taken for sequencing was blood. The receptors here all came from a girl aged 5-17 years with multiple sclerosis. Both conserved end residues are part of each CDR3. The D gene is left open where the match is weak. Clone size is not always given. Where it is, it says once, few, many or a class for expanded clones.

j_call,d_call,cdr3_length,clone_size,v_call,cdr3_nt,cdr3_aa
TRBJ2-5,.,15,.,TRBV3-1,TGTGCCAGCAAGATCGAAATCGGGTACCAAGAGACCCAGTACTTC,CASKIEIGYQETQYF
TRBJ1-2,.,14,few,TRBV7-2,TGTGCCAGCAGCTTAAGGTCAGGGGCCTATGGCTACACCTTC,CASSLRSGAYGYTF
TRBJ1-4,.,16,few,TRBV28,TGTGCCAGCAGCCTCCCGAGTGCGGGGTTTAATGAAAAACTGTTTTTT,CASSLPSAGFNEKLFF
TRBJ2-3,TRBD1,17,many,TRBV6-4,TGTGCCAGCAGTGACTCGGATTCCGGACAGGGGGCAGATACGCAGTATTTT,CASSDSDSGQGADTQYF
TRBJ1-6,TRBD1,14,few,TRBV4-1,TGCGCCAGCAGCACGACAGGGTTTTGGTCACCCCTCCACTTT,CASSTTGFWSPLHF
TRBJ2-7,.,14,few,TRBV5-1,TGCGCCAGCAGCTTGTTTCGGGAGACGTACGAGCAGTACTTC,CASSLFRETYEQYF
TRBJ1-2,.,15,few,TRBV11-2,TGTGCCAGCAGCTCGCGGAGATTTTCGAACTATGGCTACACCTTC,CASSSRRFSNYGYTF
TRBJ2-5,.,15,many,TRBV15,TGTGCCACCAGCAGAGATTACCGAGCGGAAGAGACCCAGTACTTC,CATSRDYRAEETQYF
TRBJ2-1,.,13,few,TRBV20-1,TGCAGCCATCGGGACACCCTTAAGGATGAGCAGTTCTTC,CSHRDTLKDEQFF
TRBJ2-1,.,14,once,TRBV6-5,TGTGCCAGCAGTTGGGGGGCGTACCAAGAGACCCAGTTCTTC,CASSWGAYQETQFF
TRBJ2-5,.,12,many,TRBV20-1,TGCAGTGCTAGCCCCAGGCAAGAGACCCAGTACTTC,CSASPRQETQYF
TRBJ2-6,TRBD1,16,.,TRBV20-1,TGCAGTGCTCCGACAGGGGGCGGCTCCGGGGCCAACGTCCTGACTTTC,CSAPTGGGSGANVLTF
TRBJ1-1,.,14,few,TRBV2,TGTGCCAGCAGGGCCGGACAGCCGAACACTGAAGCTTTCTTT,CASRAGQPNTEAFF